The 12 T cell receptor beta chains below were found in one sample sequenced in a study of T cell changes during pregnancy in multiple sclerosis. This table comes from immunoSEQ multiplex PCR, and its TCRdb copy is limited to in-frame clones, with some not included. The sample has under 70,000 clones; around 92% are singletons. The sequenced sample was peripheral blood, obtained after pregnancy. These receptors came from a female donor in good health, enrolled as a control in a pregnancy study.

V usage is TRBV27 and J usage is TRBJ1-2; D unclear. This CDR3 has 12 residues. Trimming removed 2 bases at V and 5 bases at J, with 6 bases between. Germline loops: CDR1 MNHEY, CDR2 SMNVEV (reference sequence). The CDR3 nucleotides read TGTGCCAGCAGTTTAGGTCAGTATGGCTACACCTTC. It codes for CASSLGQYGYTF.

The CDR3 reads CASSVDGGAIGELFF. CDR3 DNA: TGTGCCAGCAGCGTAGATGGGGGGGCAATCGGGGAGCTGTTTTTT. The chain links TRBV9 to TRBJ2-2; D possibly corresponds to TRBD2 (7 bases). Trimming pared 0 bases from V and 7 bases from J, leaving 13 bases between. This CDR3 comprises 15 residues. Germline loops: CDR1 SGDLS, CDR2 YYNGEE. Together with reference TRBV9 and TRBJ2-2, the CDR3 gives the full variable domain: DSGVTQTPKHLITATGQRVTLRCSPRSGDLSVYWYQQSLDQGLQFLIQYYNGEERAKGNILERFSAQQFPDLHSELNLSSLELGDSALYFCASSVDGGAIGELFFGEGSRLTVL.

The genes are TRBV5-5 and TRBJ1-3, with a weak D call TRBD1 (6 bases). With 3 bases removed from V and 4 bases from J, the gap between germline ends came to 14 bases. The length of the CDR3 is 15 residues. Per germline, CDR1 SGHKS and CDR2 YYEKEE (reference sequence). The CDR3 region has the DNA TGTGCCAGCAGCTCTAGGGGGGGTTCGGGAAACACCATATATTTT. It yields the protein CASSSRGGSGNTIYF. The whole variable domain, filled in from reference TRBV5-5 and TRBJ1-3, reads DAGVTQSPTHLIKTRGQQVTLRCSPISGHKSVSWYQQVLGQGPQFIFQYYEKEERGRGNFPDRFSARQFPNYSSELNVNALLLGDSALYLCASSSRGGSGNTIYFGEGSWLTVV.

The genes are TRBV7-9 and TRBJ2-7; 10 bases map to TRBD1. CDR1 and CDR2 from the germline V gene are SEHNR and FQNEAQ (reference sequence). The CDR3 runs to 14 residues. V was clipped by 7 bases and J by 5 bases; unmatched bases: 8. The CDR3 bases are TGTGCCAGCATCCCCGGGACAGGGGCGGACGAGCAGTACTTC. It yields the protein CASIPGTGADEQYF.

This clone appeared once. CDR3 in DNA: TGTGCCAGCAGCAGATGGACAGGGGAGGGGGGAAACTATGGCTACACCTTC. It codes for CASSRWTGEGGNYGYTF. The chain combines TRBV21-1 with TRBJ1-2; TRBD1 is the table's D call and was not checked against the DNA. TRBV21-1 is shown as a pseudogene. This CDR3 has 17 residues.

CDR3 loop: CASSIHGNTIYF. The CDR3 DNA is TGTGCCAGCAGTATACACGGAAACACCATATATTTT. V usage is TRBV5-4 and J usage is TRBJ1-3; D is unclear. CDR3 size: 12 residues. The germline V gene has CDR1 SGHNT and CDR2 YYREEE (reference sequence). Trimming shortened V by 5 bases and J by 4 bases, and 7 bases separated the two germline ends.

The chain uses TRBV11-2 and TRBJ2-2, with 8 nucleotides matching TRBD1. J lost 4 bases, V lost 5 bases, and 9 bases had no gene match. CDR3 length: 16 residues. CDR1 and CDR2 (germline): SGHAT, FQNNGV. CDR3 in amino acids: CASSPRQGPVTGELFF. DNA of the CDR3: TGTGCCAGCAGCCCACGACAGGGGCCGGTCACCGGGGAGCTGTTTTTT. The variable domain in full, with the rest retrieved from reference TRBV11-2 and TRBJ2-2, is EAGVAQSPRYKIIEKRQSVAFWCNPISGHATLYWYQQILGQGPKLLIQFQNNGVVDDSQLPKDRFSAERLKGVDSTLKIQPAKLEDSAVYLCASSPRQGPVTGELFFGEGSRLTVL.

CDR3 coding DNA: TGTGCCACCAACTCGGGACAGTCCTACGAGCAGTACTTC. Amino acids: CATNSGQSYEQYF. The chain recombines TRBV19 with TRBJ2-7; 7 nucleotides agree with TRBD1. J lost 1 base, V lost 10 bases, and 7 bases had no gene match. This CDR3 is 13 amino acids long. Germline CDR1 is LNHDA and CDR2 is SQIVND (reference sequence).

The chain recombines TRBV7-9 with TRBJ1-2; perhaps TRBD1 as D (5 bases). Germline V gene lookup returns CDR1 SEHNR and CDR2 FQNEAQ (reference sequence). Trimming took 5 bases from V and 3 from J, leaving 19 bases between them. CDR3 length equals 16 residues. The CDR3 here is CASSPATGGRDYGYTF. CDR3 DNA: TGTGCCAGCAGCCCAGCAACCGGGGGACGGGACTATGGCTACACCTTC.

The V gene is TRBV30, the J gene TRBJ2-7, with TRBD2 identical over 13 bases. Germline CDR1 GTSNPN, CDR2 SVGIG (reference sequence). The CDR3 loop spans 18 amino acids. V dropped 1 base and J dropped 0; count of bases not matched to a gene: 9. CDR3 nucleotides: TGTGCCTGGAGTGCTGGGAGGACTAGCGGGGGACGCTCCTACGAGCAGTACTTC. It codes for CAWSAGRTSGGRSYEQYF.

This clone was observed once. The rearrangement joins TRBV27 to TRBJ2-2, with 7 nucleotides matching TRBD2. The CDR3 has 15 residues. CDR1 MNHEY and CDR2 SMNVEV come from the germline V gene (reference sequence). V dropped 5 bases and J dropped 6; count of bases not matched to a gene: 9. This CDR3 is CASSARLSGAGELFF. CDR3 DNA sequence: TGTGCCAGCAGTGCCCGCCTAAGCGGGGCCGGGGAGCTGTTTTTT.

The V gene is TRBV9, the J gene TRBJ1-5; 10 bases agree with TRBD1. CDR1 is SGDLS and CDR2 is YYNGEE in the germline V gene. The CDR3 loop spans 15 amino acids. V dropped 4 bases and J dropped 5; count of bases not matched to a gene: 6. The CDR3 DNA is TGTGCCAGCAGCCCAGACAGGGGGCTTGATCAGCCCCAGCATTTT. It translates to CASSPDRGLDQPQHF.